This paragraph reports one T cell receptor (beta chain). Germline CDR1 is SGHRS and CDR2 is YFSETQ. This CDR3 has 16 residues. V shed 1 base, J shed 7 bases, and the junction held 11 bases outside the gene matches. The protocol was immunoSEQ multiplex PCR, while the TCRdb copy is restricted to in-frame clones and leaves out a portion. Here the sample spans around 65,000 clones, around 93% being singletons. This specimen belongs to a study of T cell changes during pregnancy in multiple sclerosis. The rearrangement links TRBV5-1 to TRBJ2-7; 10 bases fit TRBD1. This TCR was sampled from a female donor in good health, enrolled as a control in a pregnancy study. The source material was peripheral blood, sampled in the second trimester of pregnancy. The CDR3 nucleotides read TGCGCCAGCAGCTTGACTACCGGGACAGGGGTCTGGGAGCAGTACTTC. Translating it yields CASSLTTGTGVWEQYF.